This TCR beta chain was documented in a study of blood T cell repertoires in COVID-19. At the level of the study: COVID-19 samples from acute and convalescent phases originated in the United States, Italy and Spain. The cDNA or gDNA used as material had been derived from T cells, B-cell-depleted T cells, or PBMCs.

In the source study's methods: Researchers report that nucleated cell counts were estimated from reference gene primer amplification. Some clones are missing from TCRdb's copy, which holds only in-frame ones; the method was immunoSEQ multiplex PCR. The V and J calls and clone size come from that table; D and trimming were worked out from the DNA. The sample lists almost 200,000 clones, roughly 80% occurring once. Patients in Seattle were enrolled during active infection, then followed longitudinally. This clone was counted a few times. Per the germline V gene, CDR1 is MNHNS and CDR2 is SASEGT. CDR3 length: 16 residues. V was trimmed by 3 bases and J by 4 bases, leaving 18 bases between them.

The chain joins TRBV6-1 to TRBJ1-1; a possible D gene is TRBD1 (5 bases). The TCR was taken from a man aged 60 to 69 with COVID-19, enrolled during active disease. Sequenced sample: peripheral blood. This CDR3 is CASSDRASPRSTEAFF. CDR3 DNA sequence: TGTGCCAGCAGTGACAGGGCCTCCCCCCGAAGCACTGAAGCTTTCTTT.